The 19 T cell receptor beta chains in this list originate from one sample, sequenced in a study of shared clonotypes between healthy human individuals. The method was immunoSEQ multiplex PCR; TCRdb's version includes in-frame clones alone and lacks a portion of them. The table has 600,000 to 800,000 clones, roughly 72% seen once. Source material: memory CD4+ T cells sorted from blood. The subset: CD45RA-negative fraction. The source is a young woman in good health.

The rearrangement links TRBV4-1 to TRBJ2-1; D unresolved. There are 13 residues in the CDR3. The ends were cut back, 5 bases at V and 3 bases at J, with 8 bases in the middle. Looked up from germline, CDR1 is MGHRA and CDR2 is YSYEKL. CDR3 DNA: TGCGCCAGCAGCAAGGGTCTCTACAATGAGCAGTTCTTC. Translating gives CASSKGLYNEQFF.

The chain has TRBV2 and TRBJ2-7, with D hard to call. CDR1 and CDR2 from the germline V gene are SNHLY and FYNNEI. The CDR3 is made up of 11 amino acids. V was cut by 7 bases and J by 3 bases, with 7 bases left in between. In DNA, the CDR3 is TGTGCCAGCATCCTTAACTACGAGCAGTACTTC. It codes for CASILNYEQYF.

The chain carries TRBV6-4 and TRBJ2-3, with D possibly matching TRBD1 (6 bases). Trimming cost V 8 bases and J 5 bases, with 23 bases left between them. CDR3 length: 16 residues. Germline CDR1 reads MRHNA; CDR2 reads SNTAGT. CDR3 DNA: TGTGCCAGCCAAACCGAGGGGGAGCAACGAGAAGATACGCAGTATTTT. This sequence encodes CASQTEGEQREDTQYF.

This clone appeared a single time. The DNA of the CDR3 is TGTGCCAGCAGCCTGGGACAGGGTGCCAACAATCAGCCCCAGCATTTT. It yields the protein CASSLGQGANNQPQHF. V usage is TRBV28 and J usage is TRBJ1-5, with 9 bases fitting TRBD1. The germline gives CDR1 MDHEN, CDR2 SYDVKM. CDR3 length equals 16 residues. After removal of 6 bases from V and 3 bases from J, the junction contained 9 bases not matched to a gene.

This clone was counted a single time. This sequence joins TRBV19 and TRBJ2-1, with a possible D match to TRBD2 (6 bases). The germline V gene has CDR1 LNHDA and CDR2 SQIVND (reference sequence). The CDR3 contains 15 residues. Trimming removed 0 bases at V and 8 bases at J, with 14 bases between. CDR3 amino acids: CASSIELILADEQFF. CDR3 DNA sequence: TGTGCCAGTAGTATAGAATTAATACTAGCAGATGAGCAGTTCTTC.

The V gene is TRBV4-1, the J gene TRBJ2-7; 7 nucleotides agree with TRBD2. With V trimmed by 2 bases and J by 2 bases, 6 bases remained unmatched. In germline, CDR1 is MGHRA, CDR2 YSYEKL. The CDR3 contains 15 residues. CDR3 sequence reads: CASSQPGTTPYEQYF. The CDR3 DNA reads as TGCGCCAGCAGCCAACCCGGGACTACTCCCTACGAGCAGTACTTC.

J is TRBJ2-1 and V is TRBV6-5; 13 bases are shared with TRBD2. Germline trimming cut 10 bases from V and 6 bases from J; bases unmatched to any gene: 9. The CDR3 totals 15 residues. Germline CDR1 and CDR2: MNHEY and SVGAGI. CDR3 region: CATGTSGKRGNEQFF. For the CDR3, the DNA is TGTGCCACCGGGACTAGCGGGAAGAGAGGCAATGAGCAGTTCTTC.

The chain links TRBV19 to TRBJ1-1, with TRBD1 as a possible D gene (6 bases). Germline values: CDR1 LNHDA, CDR2 SQIVND (reference sequence). Trimming removed 4 bases at V and 10 bases at J, with 25 bases between. The CDR3 has 16 residues. CDR3 nucleotide sequence: TGTGCCAGTAGTACTCCCGGGGGCACCGGGCCCCAACGAGCTTTCTTT. The encoded protein is CASSTPGGTGPQRAFF.

The chain recombines TRBV28 with TRBJ1-5; D gene unclear. Germline CDR1 and CDR2: MDHEN and SYDVKM. The CDR3 has 15 residues. V dropped 1 base and J dropped 3 bases, with 10 bases sitting between them. The CDR3 reads CASSLSRQDNQPQHF. The CDR3 coding sequence is TGTGCCAGCAGTTTATCGCGTCAGGACAATCAGCCCCAGCATTTT.

A single count supports this clone. The V and J genes are TRBV5-1 and TRBJ2-2; D may be TRBD2 (7 bases). This CDR3 spans 15 amino acids. Germline V gene lookup returns CDR1 SGHRS and CDR2 YFSETQ. V lost 4 bases and J lost 3, with 13 bases in between. For the CDR3, the DNA is TGCGCCAGCAGCGCCCCCGGGGGGCACACCGGGGAGCTGTTTTTT. This translates into CASSAPGGHTGELFF. Supplemented by reference TRBV5-1 and TRBJ2-2, the full variable domain reads KAGVTQTPRYLIKTRGQQVTLSCSPISGHRSVSWYQQTPGQGLQFLFEYFSETQRNKGNFPGRFSGRQFSNSRSEMNVSTLELGDSALYLCASSAPGGHTGELFFGEGSRLTVL.

This clone showed up just once. V is TRBV6-5 and J is TRBJ2-2, with 7 bases fitting TRBD1. This CDR3 has 14 residues. V lost 6 bases and J lost 4; bases outside the gene matches: 5. Germline CDR1 and CDR2: MNHEY and SVGAGI. The DNA for the CDR3 is TGTGCCAGCAGCCCCGGGACAGTCACCGGGGAGCTGTTTTTT. It yields the protein CASSPGTVTGELFF.

To note about this clone: The same CDR3 is also encoded by other DNA sequences in this sample. The chain recombines TRBV6-5 with TRBJ1-5; TRBD1 agrees at 7 bases. Trimming removed 0 bases from V and 6 bases from J; junction bases left unmatched: 5. Germline CDR1 reads MNHEY; CDR2 reads SVGAGI. This CDR3 comprises 15 residues. CDR3 amino acids: CASSYSRQGVQPQHF. In DNA form, the CDR3 reads TGTGCCAGCAGTTACTCCCGACAGGGTGTTCAGCCCCAGCATTTT.

The gene calls are TRBV10-3 and TRBJ2-7; TRBD1 is a possible D gene (6 bases). Between the trimmed V and J ends, which lost 6 bases and 3 bases, there was a span of 12 bases. The CDR3 spans 13 residues. CDR1 is ENHRY, CDR2 SYGVKD, per germline. The CDR3 here is CAISREQGYEQYF. Written as DNA, the CDR3 is TGTGCCATCAGCCGAGAACAGGGCTACGAGCAGTACTTC.

This clone has a single count. This chain uses TRBV4-1 with TRBJ2-4; D gene unclear. Germline V gene lookup returns CDR1 MGHRA and CDR2 YSYEKL. V was trimmed by 1 base and J by 11 bases, leaving 9 bases between them. The CDR3 extends over 12 amino acids. This CDR3 reads CASSQVRSVQYF. The CDR3 DNA sequence: TGCGCCAGCAGCCAAGTCCGATCGGTTCAGTACTTC.

A few counts support this clone. The chain carries TRBV7-8 and TRBJ2-1; D not resolved. Per the germline V gene, CDR1 is SGHVS and CDR2 is FQNEAQ. V was trimmed by 6 bases and J by 7 bases, leaving 10 bases between them. This CDR3 comprises 12 residues. The chain's CDR3 is CASRRLENEQFF. DNA for the CDR3: TGTGCCAGCAGAAGATTAGAAAATGAGCAGTTCTTC.

Remarks on this clone: The sample has other DNA sequences that encode this CDR3 too. The chain is built from TRBV5-4 and TRBJ2-3; unclear D gene. V lost 5 bases and J lost 0, with 4 bases in between. Per the germline V gene, CDR1 is SGHNT and CDR2 is YYREEE (reference sequence). This CDR3 spans 12 amino acids. CDR3 in DNA: TGTGCCAGCAGTGCTAGCACAGATACGCAGTATTTT. It codes for CASSASTDTQYF.

The chain uses TRBV25-1 and TRBJ2-3; possibly TRBD2 for D (5 bases). CDR1 is MGHDK and CDR2 is SYGVNS in the germline V gene. The germline V and J ends were trimmed by 4 bases and 2 bases, with 16 bases remaining between them. There are 16 residues in the CDR3. The CDR3 nucleotides read TGTGCCAGCAGTGTGACCGAGCCTAGCCACACAGATACGCAGTATTTT. This translates into CASSVTEPSHTDTQYF.

This clone was seen a single time. J is TRBJ2-3 and V is TRBV28, with TRBD2 matching over 9 bases. Germline CDR1 is MDHEN and CDR2 is SYDVKM. The CDR3 totals 16 residues. The V and J ends lost 6 bases and 4 bases, in that order; junction bases with no gene match: 11. CDR3 bases: TGTGCCAGCAGACCCGGACCTAGCGGGAACGCAGATACGCAGTATTTT. This codes for CASRPGPSGNADTQYF.

The rearrangement uses TRBV5-6 and TRBJ2-7; 7 bases align to TRBD1. The CDR3 runs to 15 residues. With 4 bases clipped from V and 2 bases from J, the junction kept 9 bases outside the gene matches. Germline V CDR1 and CDR2: SGHDT, YYEEEE. The CDR3 loop reads CASSRKTGLPYEQYF. The CDR3 nucleotides are TGTGCCAGCAGCCGTAAGACAGGGTTACCCTACGAGCAGTACTTC.